Listed below are T cell receptor beta chains from one sample, sequenced in a study of shared clonotypes between healthy human individuals. The data were produced by immunoSEQ multiplex PCR, yet TCRdb's version contains in-frame clones alone and is incomplete. Among around 1.4 million clones listed, 98% to 99% were seen once. The sample taken for sequencing was naive CD4+ T cells sorted from blood. The receptors were sampled from a man aged 25 to 40 in good health. Both conserved end residues are part of each CDR3. The D gene is left open where the match is weak. Size is omitted from some rows. Given values are once, few, many or a class for expanded clones.

D	J	size	V	DNA	CDR3
.	TRBJ2-1	.	TRBV7-8	TGTGCCAGCAACTCAGGGGGGTACAATGAGCAGTTCTTC	CASNSGGYNEQFF
.	TRBJ2-7	.	TRBV18	TGTGCCAGCTCTTACGATAGCTACGAGCAGTACTTC	CASSYDSYEQYF
.	TRBJ2-3	.	TRBV9	TGTGCCAGCAGCGGGTGGGACTCCTCGGATACGCAGTATTTT	CASSGWDSSDTQYF
.	TRBJ2-3	.	TRBV27	TGTGCCAGCAGTTTTAGAGGCTTTAGCACAGATACGCAGTATTTT	CASSFRGFSTDTQYF
.	TRBJ1-2	.	TRBV5-4	TGTGCCAGCAGCCCCTACAGAAATTATGGCTACACCTTC	CASSPYRNYGYTF
TRBD2	TRBJ2-7	.	TRBV29-1	TGCAGCGTTGGCGTTAGCGGGAGCTCCTACGAGCAGTACTTC	CSVGVSGSSYEQYF
TRBD1	TRBJ1-2	.	TRBV6-1	TGTGCCAGCAGAGCGACAGGGGGCTATGGCTACACCTTC	CASRATGGYGYTF
.	TRBJ1-5	once	TRBV5-6	TGTGCCAGCAGCTTCCAGGACAGCATTGGCAGCAATCAGCCCCAGCATTTT	CASSFQDSIGSNQPQHF
TRBD1	TRBJ1-5	.	TRBV18	TGTGCCAGCGGAGGGACAGCTAGCAATCAGCCCCAGCATTTT	CASGGTASNQPQHF
TRBD2	TRBJ2-7	.	TRBV5-1	TGCGCCAGCGGGACTAGCGGGACGGGCTACGAGCAGTACTTC	CASGTSGTGYEQYF
.	TRBJ1-4	.	TRBV10-3	TGTGCCATCAGTGAAAGACCGCGCGAAAAACTGTTTTTT	CAISERPREKLFF
.	TRBJ2-3	.	TRBV15	TGTGCCACCAGCAGAGCCTCCGCCGGGGCCCGCACAGATACGCAGTATTTT	CATSRASAGARTDTQYF
.	TRBJ2-3	.	TRBV28	TGTATAATAGCAGGGCCAGATACGCAGTATTTT	CIIAGPDTQYF
TRBD1	TRBJ1-1	.	TRBV19	TGTGCCAGTAGTATATTCGGACAGGGGAACGCTGAAGCTTTCTTT	CASSIFGQGNAEAFF
.	TRBJ2-2	.	TRBV2	TGTGCCAGCAGCTACACAGTCACCACGACCGGGGAGCTGTTTTTT	CASSYTVTTTGELFF
.	TRBJ1-1	.	TRBV25-1	TGTGCCAGCAGTGGGGCGGGGAACACTGAAGCTTTCTTT	CASSGAGNTEAFF
TRBD2	TRBJ2-7	.	TRBV4-2	TGTGCCAGCAGCCAAGGCGGGGGAGAGTTAAGACTAGCGGGACTCGAGCAGTACTTC	CASSQGGGELRLAGLEQYF
.	TRBJ2-6	.	TRBV18	TGTGCCAGCTCGGGGCAGAACTCTGGGGCCAACGTCCTGACTTTC	CASSGQNSGANVLTF
TRBD2	TRBJ2-1	once	TRBV13	TGTGCCAGCCGTGCCCCGGCGGGAGGGCCCTACAATGAGCAGTTCTTC	CASRAPAGGPYNEQFF
.	TRBJ2-1	.	TRBV11-2	TGTGCCAGCAGCTTGGCTGGGGTTGATGAGCAGTTCTTC	CASSLAGVDEQFF
TRBD2	TRBJ2-7	.	TRBV10-3	TGTGCCATCAGAAAGACTAGCGGGAGTCTCGAGCAGTACTTC	CAIRKTSGSLEQYF
.	TRBJ2-7	.	TRBV30	TGTGCCTGGACAAAAAGCTCCTACGAGCAGTACTTC	CAWTKSSYEQYF
.	TRBJ2-6	.	TRBV5-1	TGCGCCAGCAGCTTGGGTGCTTCCGGGGCCAACGTCCTGACTTTC	CASSLGASGANVLTF
TRBD2	TRBJ2-5	once	TRBV5-1	TGCGCCAGCAGCTTGGGGGTAACTAGCGGGGAGACCCAGTACTTC	CASSLGVTSGETQYF
TRBD1	TRBJ1-3	.	TRBV15	TGTGCCACCAGCAGCGACAGGGGCTCTGGAAACACCATATATTTT	CATSSDRGSGNTIYF
TRBD2	TRBJ2-1	.	TRBV4-3	TGCGCCAGCAGCCAATCCCGTTTTCCAGCGGGATATGAGCAGTTCTTC	CASSQSRFPAGYEQFF
TRBD2	TRBJ2-1	.	TRBV5-1	TGCGCCAGCAGCTTGGCAGGCGGGGGAAGCTCCTACAATGAGCAGTTCTTC	CASSLAGGGSSYNEQFF
.	TRBJ2-7	.	TRBV2	TGTGCCAGCAAACGAGACGGCCCCTACGAGCAGTACTTC	CASKRDGPYEQYF
.	TRBJ2-2	.	TRBV7-3	TGTGCCAGCAGCCCCCAGTTTCGGACGGGCACCGGGGAGCTGTTTTTT	CASSPQFRTGTGELFF
TRBD2	TRBJ2-7	.	TRBV11-3	TGTGCCAGCAGCCCAAGCGGGAGTGTTTACGAGCAGTACTTC	CASSPSGSVYEQYF
TRBD2	TRBJ2-3	once	TRBV10-3	TGTGCCATCGATAGCGGGAGGACAGATACGCAGTATTTT	CAIDSGRTDTQYF
TRBD1	TRBJ2-3	.	TRBV6-5	TGTGCCAGCAGTCGACAGGGAGCGACAGATACGCAGTATTTT	CASSRQGATDTQYF